These T cell receptor beta chains were read from a single sample in a study of blood T cell repertoires in COVID-19. The repertoire was sequenced with immunoSEQ multiplex PCR; TCRdb's copy has only in-frame clones and lacks some. The data hold more than 200,000 clones, with less than 85% observed a single time. The sequenced sample consisted of peripheral blood. Receptor source: a woman aged 80 or over with active or convalescent COVID-19. The CDR3 runs from the conserved cysteine through the conserved F or W. D genes are given only for firm matches. Size values are once, few and many counts, or a class for expanded clones, and some rows have none.

V: TRBV9
D: .
size: .
J: TRBJ1-1
CDR3: CASSVERTEAFF
DNA: TGTGCCAGCAGCGTAGAACGGACTGAAGCTTTCTTT

V: TRBV30
D: TRBD1
size: .
J: TRBJ1-1
CDR3: CAWSGDRVNTEAFF
DNA: TGTGCCTGGAGTGGGGACAGGGTGAACACTGAAGCTTTCTTT

V: TRBV30
D: TRBD1
size: .
J: TRBJ1-1
CDR3: CAWSVAGTGVGAFF
DNA: TGTGCCTGGAGTGTTGCCGGGACAGGGGTTGGAGCTTTCTTT

V: TRBV5-1
D: TRBD2
size: .
J: TRBJ2-1
CDR3: CASSHTSGSLYNEQFF
DNA: TGCGCCAGCAGCCATACTAGCGGGAGTCTGTACAATGAGCAGTTCTTC

V: TRBV6-5
D: .
size: .
J: TRBJ1-5
CDR3: CASSRWGTSNQPQHF
DNA: TGTGCCAGCAGCCGCTGGGGGACAAGCAATCAGCCCCAGCATTTT

V: TRBV11-1
D: .
size: .
J: TRBJ2-4
CDR3: CASSVGEAKNIQYF
DNA: TGTGCCAGCAGCGTCGGTGAAGCCAAAAACATTCAGTACTTC

V: TRBV7-6
D: .
size: .
J: TRBJ1-2
CDR3: CASSLDTGPHGYTF
DNA: TGTGCCAGCAGCTTAGATACAGGCCCTCATGGCTACACCTTC

V: TRBV6-6
D: TRBD1
size: .
J: TRBJ2-5
CDR3: CASSLSLPRGRETQYF
DNA: TGTGCCAGCAGTCTCTCCCTTCCTAGGGGGCGGGAGACCCAGTACTTC

V: TRBV5-4
D: .
size: once
J: TRBJ1-2
CDR3: CASSLRVGHGAGYTF
DNA: TGTGCCAGCAGCTTGCGCGTGGGACACGGCGCGGGCTACACCTTC

V: TRBV20-1
D: .
size: .
J: TRBJ1-5
CDR3: CSASLPGSRGQPQHF
DNA: TGCAGTGCTAGTTTGCCCGGGTCTAGGGGCCAGCCCCAGCATTTT

V: TRBV6-5
D: TRBD1
size: .
J: TRBJ1-6
CDR3: CASGPLDRRDSPLHF
DNA: TGTGCCAGCGGACCGTTGGACAGGAGAGATTCACCCCTCCACTTT

V: TRBV5-6
D: .
size: .
J: TRBJ1-2
CDR3: CASSLPGVGRNYGYTF
DNA: TGTGCCAGCAGCCTCCCGGGAGTCGGGCGAAACTATGGCTACACCTTC

V: TRBV28
D: .
size: few
J: TRBJ2-7
CDR3: CASSLGGTYEQYF
DNA: TGTGCCAGCAGTTTAGGCGGAACCTACGAGCAGTACTTC

V: TRBV7-9
D: TRBD1
size: .
J: TRBJ1-2
CDR3: CASSVGQGATGYTF
DNA: TGTGCCAGCAGCGTAGGGCAGGGGGCAACTGGCTACACCTTC

V: TRBV19
D: TRBD2
size: .
J: TRBJ2-1
CDR3: CASTETSPNNEQFF
DNA: TGTGCCAGTACCGAGACTAGCCCTAACAATGAGCAGTTCTTC

V: TRBV7-9
D: .
size: .
J: TRBJ1-4
CDR3: CASSSDGGANEKLFF
DNA: TGTGCCAGCAGCTCCGATGGAGGGGCTAATGAAAAACTGTTTTTT

V: TRBV14
D: .
size: .
J: TRBJ1-1
CDR3: CASSPTGLWTEAFF
DNA: TGTGCCAGCAGCCCCACCGGACTCTGGACTGAAGCTTTCTTT

V: TRBV3-1/TRBV3-2
D: .
size: .
J: TRBJ2-1
CDR3: CASSPRDSDLYNEQFF
DNA: TGTGCCAGCAGCCCACGGGACTCCGATCTATACAATGAGCAGTTCTTC

V: TRBV28
D: .
size: .
J: TRBJ2-3
CDR3: CASSLRDTQYF
DNA: TGTGCCAGCAGTTTGAGAGATACGCAGTATTTT

V: TRBV18
D: TRBD1
size: .
J: TRBJ2-7
CDR3: CASSPSGQGTYEQYF
DNA: TGTGCCAGCTCACCTTCAGGACAGGGGACCTACGAGCAGTACTTC

V: TRBV18
D: .
size: .
J: TRBJ1-1
CDR3: CASSAGGTEAFF
DNA: TGTGCCAGCTCTGCGGGAGGTACTGAAGCTTTCTTT

V: TRBV27
D: .
size: .
J: TRBJ2-7
CDR3: CASKPQGYHEQYF
DNA: TGTGCCAGCAAGCCACAGGGATACCACGAGCAGTACTTC

V: TRBV7-8
D: TRBD2
size: once
J: TRBJ2-7
CDR3: CASSLPSGSSYEQYF
DNA: TGTGCCAGCAGCTTACCGAGCGGGAGCTCCTACGAGCAGTACTTC

V: TRBV24-1
D: .
size: .
J: TRBJ1-4
CDR3: CATSDRRDTPATNEKLFF
DNA: TGTGCCACCAGTGACCGCCGGGACACACCCGCAACTAATGAAAAACTGTTTTTT

V: TRBV5-1
D: TRBD1
size: .
J: TRBJ2-2
CDR3: CASSWGQTNTGELFF
DNA: TGCGCCAGCAGCTGGGGACAGACGAACACCGGGGAGCTGTTTTTT

V: TRBV28
D: .
size: few
J: TRBJ1-5
CDR3: CASSFEYSNQPQHF
DNA: TGTGCCAGCAGTTTCGAGTATAGCAATCAGCCCCAGCATTTT

V: TRBV7-2
D: .
size: .
J: TRBJ1-2
CDR3: CASSPPDPGVYGYTF
DNA: TGTGCCAGCAGCCCCCCCGACCCAGGGGTCTATGGCTACACCTTC

V: TRBV2
D: .
size: .
J: TRBJ1-2
CDR3: CASSEGPYGYTF
DNA: TGTGCCAGCAGTGAAGGGCCCTATGGCTACACCTTC